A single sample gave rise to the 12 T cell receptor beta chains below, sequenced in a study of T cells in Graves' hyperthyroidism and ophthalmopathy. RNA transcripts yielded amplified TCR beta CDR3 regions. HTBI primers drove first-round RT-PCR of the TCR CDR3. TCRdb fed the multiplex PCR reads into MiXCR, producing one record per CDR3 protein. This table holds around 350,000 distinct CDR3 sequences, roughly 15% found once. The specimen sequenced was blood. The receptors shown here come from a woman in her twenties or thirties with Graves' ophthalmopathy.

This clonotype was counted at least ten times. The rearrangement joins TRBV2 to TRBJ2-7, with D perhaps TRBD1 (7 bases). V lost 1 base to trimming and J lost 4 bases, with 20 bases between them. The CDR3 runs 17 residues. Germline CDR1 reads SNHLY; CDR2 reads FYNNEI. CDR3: CASSEGQGGLAAYEQYF. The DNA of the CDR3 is TGTGCCAGCAGTGAAGGGCAGGGGGGTCTCGCAGCTTACGAGCAGTACTTC.

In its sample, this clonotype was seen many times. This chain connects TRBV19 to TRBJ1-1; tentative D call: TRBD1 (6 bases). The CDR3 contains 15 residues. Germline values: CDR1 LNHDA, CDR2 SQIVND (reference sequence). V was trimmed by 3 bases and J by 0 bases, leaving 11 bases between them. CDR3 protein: CASSILGTMNTEAFF. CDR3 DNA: TGTGCCAGTAGTATCTTAGGGACAATGAACACTGAAGCTTTCTTT.

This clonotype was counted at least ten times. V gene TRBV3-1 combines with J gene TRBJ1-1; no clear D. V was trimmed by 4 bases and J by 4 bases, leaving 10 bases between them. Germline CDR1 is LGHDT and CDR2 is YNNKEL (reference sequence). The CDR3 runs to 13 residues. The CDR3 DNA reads TGTGCCAGCAGCCTCAGCCCTGGCACTGAAGCTTTCTTT. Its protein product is CASSLSPGTEAFF.

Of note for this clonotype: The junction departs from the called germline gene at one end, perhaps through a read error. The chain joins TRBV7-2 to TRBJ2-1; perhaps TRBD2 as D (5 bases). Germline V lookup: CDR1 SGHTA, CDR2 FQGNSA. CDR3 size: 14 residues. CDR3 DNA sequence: TGTGCCAGTAGCTTAGCGAATAGCAACGATGAGCAGTTCTTC. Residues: CASSLANSNDEQFF.

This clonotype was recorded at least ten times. As DNA, the CDR3 is TGTGCCAGCAGCGCCTGGGACAGGGAAAATTCACCCCTCCACTTT. Translated: CASSAWDRENSPLHF. The V gene is TRBV2, the J gene TRBJ1-6; 9 positions match TRBD1. The germline CDR1 and CDR2 sequences are SNHLY and FYNNEI. Trimming at V came to 6 bases and at J to 7 bases, leaving 7 bases not matched to a gene. The CDR3 totals 15 residues.

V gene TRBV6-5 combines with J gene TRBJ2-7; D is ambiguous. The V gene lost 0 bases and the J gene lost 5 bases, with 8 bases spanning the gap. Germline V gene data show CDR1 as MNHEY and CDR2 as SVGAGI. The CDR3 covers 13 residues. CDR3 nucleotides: TGTGCCAGCAGTTACTCGAGGTGGAACGAGCAGTACTTC. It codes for CASSYSRWNEQYF.

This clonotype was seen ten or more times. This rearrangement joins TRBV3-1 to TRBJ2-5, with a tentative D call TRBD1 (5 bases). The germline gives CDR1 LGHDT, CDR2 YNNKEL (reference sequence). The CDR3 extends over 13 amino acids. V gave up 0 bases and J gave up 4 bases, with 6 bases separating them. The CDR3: CASSQEDRETQYF. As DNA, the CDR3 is TGTGCCAGCAGCCAAGAAGACAGAGAGACCCAGTACTTC.

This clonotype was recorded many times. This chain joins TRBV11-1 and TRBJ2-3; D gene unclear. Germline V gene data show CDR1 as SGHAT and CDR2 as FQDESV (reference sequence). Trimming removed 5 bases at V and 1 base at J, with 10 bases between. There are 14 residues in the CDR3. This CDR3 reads CASSLSAGTDTQYF. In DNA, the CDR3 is TGTGCCAGCAGCCTCAGCGCGGGCACAGATACGCAGTATTTT. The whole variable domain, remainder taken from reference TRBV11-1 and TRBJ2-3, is EAEVAQSPRYKITEKSQAVAFWCDPISGHATLYWYRQILGQGPELLVQFQDESVVDDSQLPKDRFSAERLKGVDSTLKIQPAELGDSAMYLCASSLSAGTDTQYFGPGTRLTVL.

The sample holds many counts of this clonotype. This CDR3 reads CASSSLKVRATYEQYF. CDR3 coding DNA: TGTGCCAGCAGCTCACTGAAGGTCAGGGCGACCTACGAGCAGTACTTC. The chain employs TRBV11-2 and TRBJ2-7; maybe TRBD1 (5 bases). V lost 4 bases and J 2 bases, leaving 18 bases between the germline ends. CDR1 and CDR2 (germline): SGHAT, FQNNGV. This CDR3 is 16 amino acids long.

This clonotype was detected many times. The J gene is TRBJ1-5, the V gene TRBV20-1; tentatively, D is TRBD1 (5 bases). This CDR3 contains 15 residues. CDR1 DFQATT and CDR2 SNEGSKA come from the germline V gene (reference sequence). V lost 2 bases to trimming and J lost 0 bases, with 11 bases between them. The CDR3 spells CSARTTVNSNQPQHF. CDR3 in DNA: TGCAGTGCTAGAACGACAGTTAATAGCAATCAGCCCCAGCATTTT.

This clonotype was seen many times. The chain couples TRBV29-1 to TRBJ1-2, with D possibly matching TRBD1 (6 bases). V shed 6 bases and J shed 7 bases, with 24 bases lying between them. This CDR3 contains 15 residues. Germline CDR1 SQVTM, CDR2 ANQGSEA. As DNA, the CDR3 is TGCAGCGTCGAAATAAACTACAGGGACCGCTCTGGCTACACCTTC. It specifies CSVEINYRDRSGYTF.

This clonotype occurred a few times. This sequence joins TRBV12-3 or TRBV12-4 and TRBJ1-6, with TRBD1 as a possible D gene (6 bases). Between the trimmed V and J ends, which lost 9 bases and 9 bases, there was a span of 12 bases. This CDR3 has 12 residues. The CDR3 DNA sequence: TGTGCCAGTTCCAACAGGGTTTCACCCCTCCACTTT. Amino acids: CASSNRVSPLHF.